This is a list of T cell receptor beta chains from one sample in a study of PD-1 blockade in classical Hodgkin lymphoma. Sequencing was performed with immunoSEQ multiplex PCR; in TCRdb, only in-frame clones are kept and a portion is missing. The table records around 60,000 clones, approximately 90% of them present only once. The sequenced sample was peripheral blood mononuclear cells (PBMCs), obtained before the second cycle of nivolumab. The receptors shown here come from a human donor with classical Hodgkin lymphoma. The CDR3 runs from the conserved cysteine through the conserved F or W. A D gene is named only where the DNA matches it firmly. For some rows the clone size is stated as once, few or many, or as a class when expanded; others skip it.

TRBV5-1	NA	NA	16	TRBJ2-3	TGCGCCAGCAGTTACCAGTCGCGGGGAGCCACAGATACGCAGTATTTT	CASSYQSRGATDTQYF
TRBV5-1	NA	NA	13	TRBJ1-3	TGCGCCAGCAGCTTTCCGGACCGAAACACCATATATTTT	CASSFPDRNTIYF
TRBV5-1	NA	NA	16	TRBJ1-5	TGCGCCAGCAGTCAGGAAGCGGGATGGAGCAATCAGCCCCAGCATTTT	CASSQEAGWSNQPQHF
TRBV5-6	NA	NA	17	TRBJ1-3	TGTGCCAGCGCACCCCTCGAAGGACGGCTCTCTGGAAACACCATATATTTT	CASAPLEGRLSGNTIYF
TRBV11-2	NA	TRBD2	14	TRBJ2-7	TGTGCCAGCAACCTAGCGGGGGGGACCTACGAGCAGTACTTC	CASNLAGGTYEQYF
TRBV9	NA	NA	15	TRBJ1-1	TGTGCCAGCAGCGTAGGGGACGCGGAGGACACTGAAGCTTTCTTT	CASSVGDAEDTEAFF
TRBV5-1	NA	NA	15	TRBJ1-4	TGCGCCAGCACCCTGGGAGGGGGGGCTAATGAAAAACTGTTTTTT	CASTLGGGANEKLFF
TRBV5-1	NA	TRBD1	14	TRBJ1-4	TGCGCCAGCAGCTACAGGGGCCAGGACGAAAAACTGTTTTTT	CASSYRGQDEKLFF
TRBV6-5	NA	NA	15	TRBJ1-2	TGTGCCAGCAGTTACTCTACATACTCTAACTATGGCTACACCTTC	CASSYSTYSNYGYTF
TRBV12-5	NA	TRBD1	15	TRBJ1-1	TGTGCTAGTGGGACGGGACAGGGGGCGAACACTGAAGCTTTCTTT	CASGTGQGANTEAFF
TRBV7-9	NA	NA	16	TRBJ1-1	TGTGCCAGCAGCCCCTCGGGGAGGGCGGGAGGGACTGAAGCTTTCTTT	CASSPSGRAGGTEAFF
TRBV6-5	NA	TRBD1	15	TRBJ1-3	TGTGCCAGCAGATCGGGACAGGGGATTGGAAACACCATATATTTT	CASRSGQGIGNTIYF
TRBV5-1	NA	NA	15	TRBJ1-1	TGCGCCAGCAGCTTGGGAGAATGGATGAACACTGAAGCTTTCTTT	CASSLGEWMNTEAFF
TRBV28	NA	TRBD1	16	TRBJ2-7	TGTGCCAGCAGTTCCACCTTACTCGGACAGGGAGGCGAGCAGTACTTC	CASSSTLLGQGGEQYF
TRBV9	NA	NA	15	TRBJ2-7	TGTGCCAGCAGCGTAGGGGATGGGGGATTCTACGAGCAGTACTTC	CASSVGDGGFYEQYF
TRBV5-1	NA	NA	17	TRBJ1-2	TGCGCCAGCAGCTTGGACCCCCTTACAGGGTCCAACTATGGCTACACCTTC	CASSLDPLTGSNYGYTF
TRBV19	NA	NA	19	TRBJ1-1	TGTGCCAGTAGTAACAGTCCGGGCTCCTTGCATTTAGGGAACACTGAAGCTTTCTTT	CASSNSPGSLHLGNTEAFF
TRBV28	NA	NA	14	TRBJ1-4	TGTGCCAGCAGTTTAGCAGGGGTGCCCTCGGAACTGTTTTTT	CASSLAGVPSELFF
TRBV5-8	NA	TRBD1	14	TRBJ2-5	TGTGCCAGCAACCCGACAGGGTTGGAAGAGACCCAGTACTTC	CASNPTGLEETQYF
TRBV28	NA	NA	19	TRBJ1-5	TGTGCCAGCAGTTCCCAAACAGGGAAGAGCGAATATAGCAATCAGCCCCAGCATTTT	CASSSQTGKSEYSNQPQHF
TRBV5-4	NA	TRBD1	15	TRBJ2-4	TGTGCCAGCAGCCCAGGGGGCGAAGGCAAAAACATTCAGTACTTC	CASSPGGEGKNIQYF
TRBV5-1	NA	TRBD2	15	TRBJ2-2	TGCGCCAGCAGCCCCGGGGGGGGGAACACCGGGGAGCTGTTTTTT	CASSPGGGNTGELFF
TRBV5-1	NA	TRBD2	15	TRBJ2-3	TGCGCCAGCAGTACTAGCGGGGGAGGGACAGATACGCAGTATTTT	CASSTSGGGTDTQYF
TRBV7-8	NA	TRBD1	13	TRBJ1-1	TGTGCCAGCAGCTCGACAGGGGCGACTGAAGCTTTCTTT	CASSSTGATEAFF
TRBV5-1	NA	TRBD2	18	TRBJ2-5	TGCGCCAGCAGCACCGGACAGGGACTAGCGGGACTACAAGAGACCCAGTACTTC	CASSTGQGLAGLQETQYF
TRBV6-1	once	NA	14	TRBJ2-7	TGTGCCAGCAGTGAAGGCATACTCTCCTACGAGCAGTACTTC	CASSEGILSYEQYF
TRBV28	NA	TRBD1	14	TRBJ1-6	TGTGCCAGCAGTTTGACAGGGGACAATTCACCCCTCCACTTT	CASSLTGDNSPLHF
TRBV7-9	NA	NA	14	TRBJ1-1	TGTGCCAGCAGCTTAGGGACAGAGAACACTGAAGCTTTCTTT	CASSLGTENTEAFF
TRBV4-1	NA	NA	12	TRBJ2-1	TGCGCCAGCAGCCATTATTCTAATGAGCAGTTCTTC	CASSHYSNEQFF
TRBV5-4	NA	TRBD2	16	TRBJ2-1	TGTGCCAGCAGCCTATTTAGCGGGGGGGACTCTAATGAGCAGTTCTTC	CASSLFSGGDSNEQFF
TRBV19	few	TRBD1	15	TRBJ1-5	TGTGCCAGTAGTAATGGCCAGGGGGGGAATCAGCCCCAGCATTTT	CASSNGQGGNQPQHF
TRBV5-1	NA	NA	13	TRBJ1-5	TGCGCCAGCAGCCCTTCCGTGGGCCAGCCCCAGCATTTT	CASSPSVGQPQHF
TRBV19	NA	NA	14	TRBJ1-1	TGTGCCAGTAGTACAATAACAGGCTTCCTCGAAGCTTTCTTT	CASSTITGFLEAFF
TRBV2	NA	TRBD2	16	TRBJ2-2	TGTGCCAGTAAATCGCATAGCGGGGGGGCGACCGGGGAGCTGTTTTTT	CASKSHSGGATGELFF
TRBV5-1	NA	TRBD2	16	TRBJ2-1	TGCGCCAGCAGCTTGGCCCCTGGGCTAGCGGGGGCTGAGCAGTTCTTC	CASSLAPGLAGAEQFF
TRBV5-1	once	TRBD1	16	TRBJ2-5	TGCGCCAGCAGCTCACAGGGGGATAACGTGGGAGAGACCCAGTACTTC	CASSSQGDNVGETQYF
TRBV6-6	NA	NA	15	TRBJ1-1	TGTGCCAGCAGACCCCCGGGAGAAGCCAACACTGAAGCTTTCTTT	CASRPPGEANTEAFF
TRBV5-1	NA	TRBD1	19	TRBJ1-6	TGCGCCAGCAGCTACGCCCGCGGGACAGGGCGAACGGATAATTCACCCCTCCACTTT	CASSYARGTGRTDNSPLHF
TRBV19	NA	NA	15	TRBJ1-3	TGTGCCAGCCCCTTTTTTTTTATCTCTGGAAACACCATATATTTT	CASPFFFISGNTIYF
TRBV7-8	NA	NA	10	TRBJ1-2	TGTGCCAGCAGCGTGTCCCTCGCTGCCTTC	CASSVSLAAF
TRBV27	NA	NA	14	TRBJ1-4	TGTGCCAGCAGTTTAGGAGGTCTTAATGAAAAACTGTTTTTT	CASSLGGLNEKLFF
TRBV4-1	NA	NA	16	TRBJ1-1	TGCGCCAGCAGCCGCGGAGGCGGGGGTATGAACACTGAAGCTTTCTTT	CASSRGGGGMNTEAFF
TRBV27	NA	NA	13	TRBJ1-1	TGTGCCAGCAGCTGGGGGGCGAACACTGAAGCTTTCTTT	CASSWGANTEAFF
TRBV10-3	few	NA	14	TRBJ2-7	TGTGCCACCGAGGGGGGGACAGACTCCTACGAGCAGTACTTC	CATEGGTDSYEQYF
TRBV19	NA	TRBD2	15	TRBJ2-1	TGTGCCAGTAGTTCCCAGCGGGGGGGGTACAATGAGCAGTTCTTC	CASSSQRGGYNEQFF
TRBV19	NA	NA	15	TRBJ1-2	TGTGCCAGTAGTATAGCCCCCCAGGGGAGGGTTGGCTACACCTTC	CASSIAPQGRVGYTF
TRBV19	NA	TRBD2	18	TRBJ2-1	TGTGCCAGTAGCCGAGGACTAGCGGGGGGGCTCGTCTACAATGAGCAGTTCTTC	CASSRGLAGGLVYNEQFF
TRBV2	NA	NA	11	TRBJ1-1	TGTGCCAACTTCCCCCGAGACAGGGCTTTCTTT	CANFPRDRAFF
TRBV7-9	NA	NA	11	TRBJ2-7	TGTGCCAGCAGTTTGACCTACGAGCAGTACTTC	CASSLTYEQYF
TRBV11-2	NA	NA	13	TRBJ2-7	TGTGCCAGCAGCTTCGATGTCTCCGGGGAGCAGTACTTC	CASSFDVSGEQYF
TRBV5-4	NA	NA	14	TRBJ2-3	TGTGCCAGCAGCTTGGACCTTCAGGCAGATACGCAGTATTTT	CASSLDLQADTQYF
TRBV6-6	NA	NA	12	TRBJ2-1	TGTGCCAGCGGTCTAGCATCAGGAGAGCAGTTCTTC	CASGLASGEQFF
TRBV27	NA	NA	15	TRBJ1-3	TGTGCCAGCAGTTTCAGGGGCGTATCGGGAAACACCATATATTTT	CASSFRGVSGNTIYF
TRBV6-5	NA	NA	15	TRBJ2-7	TGTGCCAGCAGTAAGACCGGGACGGGATACTACGAGCAGTACTTC	CASSKTGTGYYEQYF